A selection of T cell receptor beta chains follows, all from one sample in a study of PD-1 blockade in classical Hodgkin lymphoma. Libraries were prepared by immunoSEQ multiplex PCR; TCRdb keeps only in-frame clonotypes and omits some of them. This sample carries over 60,000 clones, around 75% of them seen once, and the ten largest clones take approximately 9.9%. Sequencing used peripheral blood mononuclear cells (PBMCs), obtained before the second cycle of nivolumab. The receptors stem from a human donor with classical Hodgkin lymphoma. CDR3s include the opening cysteine and the closing phenylalanine or tryptophan. The order of the fields is J gene, V gene, clone size, D gene, CDR3 protein, CDR3 DNA. D genes are given only for firm matches. Size tells how often a clone was seen (once, few, many) or the class of an expanded clone, and some rows leave it out.

>TRBJ1-1|TRBV7-2|.|TRBD1
CASSQGGAGTEAFF
TGTGCCAGCAGCCAGGGGGGGGCGGGCACTGAAGCTTTCTTT
>TRBJ2-3|TRBV6-1|.|TRBD1
CASSGDFGQGTADTQYF
TGTGCCAGCAGTGGCGACTTTGGACAGGGTACCGCAGATACGCAGTATTTT
>TRBJ2-5|TRBV15|.|.
CATSPDGTHQETQYF
TGTGCCACCAGTCCAGACGGGACACATCAAGAGACCCAGTACTTC
>TRBJ2-1|TRBV9|.|TRBD2
CASSVAGAGAYNEQFF
TGTGCCAGCAGCGTAGCGGGAGCGGGAGCCTACAATGAGCAGTTCTTC
>TRBJ2-3|TRBV5-1|.|.
CASSLRTNTDTQYF
TGCGCCAGCAGCTTAAGGACTAACACAGATACGCAGTATTTT
>TRBJ1-1|TRBV11-2|.|.
CASSFNRMNTEAFF
TGTGCCAGCAGCTTTAACAGGATGAACACTGAAGCTTTCTTT
>TRBJ2-1|TRBV2|.|.
CASSLLFLGFF
TGTGCCAGCAGCTTACTCTTTTTGGGGTTCTTC
>TRBJ1-1|TRBV29-1|.|TRBD1
CSVVRTGGTTEAFF
TGCAGCGTCGTTCGGACAGGGGGAACGACTGAAGCTTTCTTT
>TRBJ2-1|TRBV25-1|.|TRBD1
CASRGQLSYNEQFF
TGTGCCAGCAGGGGACAGCTCTCCTACAATGAGCAGTTCTTC
>TRBJ1-5|TRBV2|few|TRBD1
CASSFRGFNQPQHF
TGTGCCAGCAGTTTCAGGGGGTTCAATCAGCCCCAGCATTTT
>TRBJ2-1|TRBV7-8|.|TRBD1
CASSPGTGRYNEQFF
TGTGCCAGCAGCCCCGGGACAGGGCGGTACAATGAGCAGTTCTTC
>TRBJ2-7|TRBV18|.|TRBD2
CASSLWISGRAGEQYF
TGTGCCAGCTCACTGTGGATTAGCGGGAGGGCCGGCGAGCAGTACTTC
>TRBJ1-2|TRBV6-5|.|TRBD1
CASSPGTVPVGGYTF
TGTGCCAGCAGCCCCGGGACAGTGCCGGTCGGTGGCTACACCTTC
>TRBJ2-7|TRBV20-1|.|.
CSASDLHEQYF
TGCAGTGCTTCCGACTTGCACGAGCAGTACTTC
>TRBJ2-2|TRBV19|.|.
CASSIGQVGGELFF
TGTGCCAGTAGTATAGGACAGGTCGGCGGGGAGCTGTTTTTT
>TRBJ2-1|TRBV6-1|.|.
CASSEGGDLYNEQFF
TGTGCCAGCAGTGAAGGCGGGGACCTATACAATGAGCAGTTCTTC
>TRBJ1-1|TRBV11-3|.|.
CASSLGAEAFF
TGTGCCAGCAGCTTAGGGGCTGAAGCTTTCTTT